This T cell receptor (beta chain) was found in a study of lymphopenia after photon versus proton radiotherapy. Study observations and caveats: Relative stability marked proton patients; photon patients lost diversity and naive cells. Oligoclonal CD8+ Temra expansion after nadir drove photon patients' diversity drop.

Trimming removed 2 bases from V and 6 bases from J, with 10 bases in between. This CDR3 is built from 13 residues. The germline V gene has CDR1 SGHTA and CDR2 FQGTGA. About this clone itself: Its antigen remains unknown.

Generated by immunoSEQ multiplex PCR, the TCRdb table keeps only in-frame clones and is missing some. The table shows about 25,000 clones, with around 86% occurring only once. This sequence was found in a woman aged 45-59 years with pancreatic cancer. The chain joins TRBV7-3 to TRBJ1-2; D remains unclear. The sample was peripheral blood, taken from a patient treated with photon-based radiotherapy. Here the CDR3 reads CASSLSVSHGYTF. DNA for the CDR3: TGTGCCAGCAGCTTATCGGTTTCTCATGGCTACACCTTC.